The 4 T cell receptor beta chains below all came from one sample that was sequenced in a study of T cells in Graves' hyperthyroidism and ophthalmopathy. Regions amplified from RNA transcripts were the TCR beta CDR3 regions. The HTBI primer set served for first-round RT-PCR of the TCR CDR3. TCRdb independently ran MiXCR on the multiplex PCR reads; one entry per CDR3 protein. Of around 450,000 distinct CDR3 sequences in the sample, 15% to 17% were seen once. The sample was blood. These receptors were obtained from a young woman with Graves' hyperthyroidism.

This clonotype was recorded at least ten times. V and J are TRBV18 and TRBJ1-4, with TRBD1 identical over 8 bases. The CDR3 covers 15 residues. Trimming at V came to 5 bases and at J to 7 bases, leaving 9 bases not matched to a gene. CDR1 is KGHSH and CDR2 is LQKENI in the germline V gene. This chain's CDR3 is CASSSGQGLSEKLFF. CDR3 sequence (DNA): TGTGCCAGCTCATCAGGACAGGGTTTAAGTGAAAAACTGTTTTTT.

The CDR3 coding sequence is TGCAGCGCAGAAGGGGGGCTAGGGGAGACCCAGTACTTC. This codes for CSAEGGLGETQYF. The chain couples TRBV29-1 to TRBJ2-5; D is tentatively TRBD1 or TRBD2 (6 bases each). The V end lost 7 bases, the J end lost 5 bases, and 17 bases lay between the germline ends. Germline V lookup: CDR1 SQVTM, CDR2 ANQGSEA. CDR3 length equals 13 residues.

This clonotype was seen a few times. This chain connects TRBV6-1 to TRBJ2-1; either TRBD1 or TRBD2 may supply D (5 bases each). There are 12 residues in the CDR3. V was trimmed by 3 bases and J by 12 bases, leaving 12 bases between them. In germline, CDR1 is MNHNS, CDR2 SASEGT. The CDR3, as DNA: TGTGCCAGCAGTGACGGGACGAGAGGGCAGTTCTTC. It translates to CASSDGTRGQFF.

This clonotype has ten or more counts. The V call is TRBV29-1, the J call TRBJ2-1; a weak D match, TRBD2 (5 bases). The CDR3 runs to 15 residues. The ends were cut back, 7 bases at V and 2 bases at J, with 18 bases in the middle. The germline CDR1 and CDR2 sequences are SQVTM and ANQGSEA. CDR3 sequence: CSGVAPLAAYNEQFF. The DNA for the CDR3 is TGCAGCGGGGTGGCTCCGCTAGCCGCCTACAATGAGCAGTTCTTC.